This record covers a single T cell receptor beta chain. The antigen it recognizes is unknown. No much larger clone exists at a distance of one base, and base qualities are not known. This sample also contains other DNA sequences that code for the same CDR3. These data originate in a study of shared clonotypes between healthy human individuals (dated by TCRdb to 2018 to 2020). Background for the entire study: The cohort comprised two women and a few men aged 18 to 49 years. For each donor, three plates each were used for CD4 naive and CD4 memory, two plates were used for CD8 naive, and one plate was used for CD8 memory. To estimate repertoire size and how much clonotypes are shared between individuals, the study performed deep sequencing of blood TCR repertoires from roughly five healthy adults. To increase sequencing depth and limit assay-specific biases, different laboratories used diverse techniques to prepare libraries and sequence TCR repertoires. Per donor, leukapheresis produced somewhere between about 0.94 and 9.5 billion PBMCs. Broader findings and caveats from the paper: Higher generation probabilities were observed for clonotypes shared by all four sorted-subset donors than for non-shared clonotypes. Pairwise subsampling indicated that sequencing depth was expected to affect the degree of clonotype sharing among donors. Across a handful of donors, roughly 5.4% of naive CD4, approximately 3.5% of naive CD8, around 2.1% of memory CD4, and under 0.45% of memory CD8 clonotypes were shared. The genetic and exposure-history diversity represented was limited by the small number of donors. Sampling was limited to blood, and TCR repertoires in tissue likely differ from TCR repertoires in blood. Rarefaction of sorted-subset datasets indicated incomplete sequencing despite the large sequencing depth. Naive subsets generally had larger estimated clonotype richness than memory subsets did.

Using the deep immunoSEQ assay, TCR CDR3 regions were amplified from genomic DNA by multiplex PCR. Genomic DNA extracted from each cell subset was distributed evenly over all wells of several immunoSEQ 96-well plates, and each plate served as one replicate. For sorted subsets, 200 to 250 ng of genomic DNA, equivalent to 25,000 to 35,000 T cell genomes, went into each replicate PCR. The purified libraries were quantified using a Qubit 3.0 fluorometer, sized with a Bioanalyzer 2100, and then quantified again using the KAPA Library Quantification kit. A separate single-read 150-cycle Illumina NextSeq 550 flow cell was used to sequence each immunoSEQ 96-well plate. As for the authors' bioinformatics: Because only junctional sequences without quality scores were contained in the immunoSEQ output, filtering matching that applied to full-length reads could not be performed. To assign V/J genes and CDR3, sequences were annotated against IMGT germline references using PyIR, a Python wrapper for IgBLAST v1.9. Reads with weak V/J assignments (E-value above 1e-6), missing CDR3, stop codons, out-of-frame junctions, or ambiguous translated residues were removed. V3J clonotypes were defined as sequences sharing an identical inferred V gene, J gene, and CDR3 amino acid sequence. The percentage overlap between two repertoires was calculated by dividing the number of shared unique clonotypes by the size of the smaller repertoire. RTK rarefaction, the Chao1 estimator, and Recon v2.1 estimates of unobserved clonotypes were used to assess repertoire richness. Generation probabilities for all TCRbeta clonotypes obtained by the gDNA method from a handful of donors were computed using OLGA. The table comes from immuneACCESS by way of TCRdb, which keeps in-frame sequences with V and J called. Part of the clones is missing from these tables; in studies checked, under half for an unresolved V gene and the rest for unknown reasons. V, J and clone size derive from that table, while D and trimming were established from the DNA sequence. Here the sample has approximately 2.5 million clones; roughly 93% occur a single time. The ten largest account for about 0.39% of the sample.

Based on the germline V gene, the CDR1 and CDR2 sequences are SGHDN and FVKESK. From the cysteine up to the phenylalanine, the CDR3 has a length of 11 residues. The only DNA kept is the CDR3, 33 bases in frame from the first base. V is clipped by 3 bases and J by 7 bases, and the sequence between their germline boundaries is 7 bases long. The donors were healthy, HIV-negative adults who had no recently reported acute infections or vaccinations. Every donor was a Caucasian adult residing in Nashville, Tennessee, USA. CD4+ T cells were enriched by magnetic negative selection; naive cells were then positively selected on CD45RA, and the negative fraction formed the memory subset. After blood collection by leukapheresis, PBMCs were isolated using Ficoll-Histopaque density gradient centrifugation and then cryopreserved in the vapor phase of liquid nitrogen. Analytical flow cytometry was used to check the purity and quantity of every magnetically sorted T cell population. Genomic DNA was isolated from each sorted fraction and quantified by UV absorbance on a Nanodrop 2000c.

Sequenced material: naive CD4+ T cells from PBMCs. The cell subset or site label, as the study defines it: CD45RA+ positively selected. The sequence came from a man younger than 30 in good health. Some clones in this sample may be carry-over from other donors' samples. The chain joins TRBV14 to TRBJ2-7; TRBD2 is perhaps the D gene, given 5 matching bases. The CDR3 region reads CASSHGGEQYF. The DNA sequence is as follows: TGTGCCAGCAGCCACGGAGGAGAGCAGTACTTC.